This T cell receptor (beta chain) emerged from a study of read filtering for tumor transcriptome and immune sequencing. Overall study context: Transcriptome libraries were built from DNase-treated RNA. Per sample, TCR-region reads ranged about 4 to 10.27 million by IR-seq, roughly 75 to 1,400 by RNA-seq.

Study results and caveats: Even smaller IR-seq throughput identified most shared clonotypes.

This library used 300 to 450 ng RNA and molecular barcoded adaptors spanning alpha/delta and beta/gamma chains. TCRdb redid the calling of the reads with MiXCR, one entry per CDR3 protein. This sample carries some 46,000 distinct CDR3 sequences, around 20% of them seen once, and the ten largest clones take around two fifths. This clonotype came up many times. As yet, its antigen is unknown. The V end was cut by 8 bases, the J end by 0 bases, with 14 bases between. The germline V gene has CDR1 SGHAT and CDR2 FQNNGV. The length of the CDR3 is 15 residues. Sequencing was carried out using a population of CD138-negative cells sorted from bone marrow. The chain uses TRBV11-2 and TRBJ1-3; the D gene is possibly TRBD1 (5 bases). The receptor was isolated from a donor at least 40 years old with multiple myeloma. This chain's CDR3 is CASGRGRLSGNTIYF. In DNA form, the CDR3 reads TGTGCCAGCGGCCGGGGACGTCTCTCTGGAAACACCATATATTTT. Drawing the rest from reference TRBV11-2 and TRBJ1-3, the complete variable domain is EAGVAQSPRYKIIEKRQSVAFWCNPISGHATLYWYQQILGQGPKLLIQFQNNGVVDDSQLPKDRFSAERLKGVDSTLKIQPAKLEDSAVYLCASGRGRLSGNTIYFGEGSWLTVV.